This T cell receptor (beta chain) was obtained from a study of blood T cell repertoires in COVID-19. This clone was seen once. The CDR3 is made up of 16 amino acids. V dropped 5 bases and J dropped 3; count of bases not matched to a gene: 12. The V gene's germline CDR1 is SGHVS and CDR2 FNYEAQ. Measured with immunoSEQ multiplex PCR; TCRdb has only the in-frame clones, and not every one. The sample holds roughly 250,000 clones, approximately 90% seen once. The sequenced sample consisted of peripheral blood. The gene calls are TRBV7-6 and TRBJ1-1, with 7 bases aligning to TRBD1. This clonotype was obtained from a woman aged 40 to 50 with acute or convalescent COVID-19. The CDR3 DNA follows: TGTGCCAGCAGCCCTACAGCCTTGAGGGGGCACACTGAAGCTTTCTTT. This translates into CASSPTALRGHTEAFF.